This record covers a single T cell receptor (beta chain). Its specificity is unknown. This sample stems from a study of CD8 T cells in Susac syndrome. Blood CD8+ and CD4+ T cells underwent high-throughput TCR beta sequencing. TEMRA cells were FACS-enriched, unlike CD8+ and CD4+ T cells, which were negatively isolated. V was pared by 6 bases and J by 5 bases, with 13 bases between. This CDR3 is built from 13 residues. Study-level points and caveats: Only a relatively small number of individuals were included in the TCR sequencing and HLA analysis.

Random hexamers served to reverse transcribe roughly 0.45 to 1 ug RNA. Multiplex PCR with immunoSEQ amplified the TCR beta CDR3 across 54 Vbeta and 13 Jbeta. TCRdb redid the calling of the immunoSEQ multiplex PCR reads with MiXCR, one entry per CDR3 protein. Of approximately 150,000 distinct CDR3 sequences listed, roughly 95% are singletons. The chain combines TRBV12-3 or TRBV12-4 with TRBJ1-1; D is uncertain. This receptor was obtained from a human donor with multiple sclerosis. Sequences were obtained from CD4+ T cells from PBMCs. The CDR3 sequence is CASSPDRRTEAFF. The CDR3, as DNA: TGTGCCAGCAGCCCAGACCGAAGGACTGAAGCTTTCTTT.